The 14 T cell receptor beta chains listed next were all sequenced from one sample in a study of T cells in women clearing cervical HPV infection. Only in-frame clones appear in the TCRdb table, and some are missing; sequencing was by immunoSEQ multiplex PCR. This specimen shows some 20,000 clones; the ten leading clones hold roughly 5%. The material sequenced was blood buffy coat. The receptors stem from a woman between 18 and 75 years old with a cervical HPV16 infection that either progressed to CIN3+ or cleared (not recorded which).

To note about this clone: The CDR3 extends 3 residues past the end of the read, so its final part is completed from the germline J gene. This rearrangement joins TRBV7-2 to TRBJ2-4; a weak D match, TRBD2 (5 bases). CDR1 and CDR2 (germline): SGHTA, FQGNSA. The CDR3 has 12 amino acids. Incomplete CDR3 DNA: TGTGCCAGCAGGAGCGGCGACTATGGT. Its translation is CASRSGDYG. The CDR3, in full, reads CASRSGDYGQYF.

Remarks on this clone: Read sequence stops 3 residues before the CDR3 end, and the germline J gene provides the missing end. The chain uses TRBV4-1 and TRBJ2-7; possible D gene TRBD1, 5 bases. The V and J ends lost 3 bases and 3 bases respectively, with 18 bases between them. There are 16 residues in the CDR3. The V gene's germline CDR1 is MGHRA and CDR2 YSYEKL. The covered CDR3 bases are TGCGCCAGCAGCCATCCTTCGCCAGGGATAAACTACGAG. This encodes CASSHPSPGINYE. The whole CDR3 reads CASSHPSPGINYEQYF.

Details on this clone: The read ends 3 residues before the CDR3 terminus; that terminus is restored from the germline J gene. The chain joins TRBV6-2 or TRBV6-3 to TRBJ2-5; tentatively, D is TRBD2 (6 bases). The germline CDR1 and CDR2 sequences are MNHEY and SVGEGT. The length of the CDR3 is 16 residues. The CDR3 loop is CASSYGKINEGTTQYF. Partial CDR3 DNA: TGTGCCAGCAGTTACGGGAAGATCAATGAGGGGACTACC.

On this clone: The read ends 3 residues shy of where the CDR3 ends; the end is completed using the germline J gene. The chain has TRBV4-1 and TRBJ1-1; no clear D gene. The CDR3 has 15 amino acids. The germline V and J ends were trimmed by 0 bases and 7 bases, with 15 bases remaining between them. Germline V gives CDR1 MGHRA, CDR2 YSYEKL. Incomplete CDR3 DNA: TGCGCCAGCAGCCAAGATAATCAGGCCCGCCGTGAA. It is translated as CASSQDNQARRE. The whole CDR3 protein reads CASSQDNQARREAFF.

Comments on this clone: The read stops 3 residues short of the end of the CDR3; the missing end is completed from the germline J gene. This rearrangement joins TRBV6-2 or TRBV6-3 to TRBJ1-1; 7 nucleotides align to TRBD1. CDR1 MNHEY and CDR2 SVGEGT come from the germline V gene. The CDR3 length is 17 residues. After removal of 0 bases from V and 0 bases from J, the junction contained 7 bases not matched to a gene. The sequenced part of the CDR3 DNA is TGTGCCAGCAGTTACTCGCGTAGGGGGCGCGTGAACACTGAA. As protein: CASSYSRRGRVNTE. The whole CDR3 region reads CASSYSRRGRVNTEAFF.

Notes on this clone: Read data end 3 residues before the CDR3 end; the end is taken from the germline J gene. The rearrangement links TRBV30 to TRBJ2-3; TRBD2 matches 16 bases. Unmatched junction bases numbered 2, after V lost 0 bases and J lost 5 bases. The germline gives CDR1 GTSNPN, CDR2 SVGIG (reference sequence). The CDR3 is made up of 16 amino acids. CDR3 bases read: TGTGCCTGGAGTGTTGGGACTAGCGGGGGGGGAGATACG. This codes for CAWSVGTSGGGDT. The whole CDR3 protein reads CAWSVGTSGGGDTQYF.

Of note for this clone: Coverage ceases 3 residues before the CDR3 finishes, and the germline J gene fills in the end. The V and J genes are TRBV28 and TRBJ1-6; D might be TRBD1 (6 bases). The germline V gene has CDR1 MDHEN and CDR2 SYDVKM. V lost 1 base and J 2 bases, leaving 12 bases between the germline ends. This CDR3 has 17 amino acids. The CDR3 DNA, read in part, is TGTGCCAGCAGTTTATCTCGGACAGACACCTATAATTCACCC. This gives the protein CASSLSRTDTYNSP. The complete CDR3 sequence is CASSLSRTDTYNSPLHF.

On this clone: One end of the junction fails to match germline, which may point to a read error. The read ends 3 residues shy of where the CDR3 ends; the end is completed using the germline J gene. This chain links TRBV10-3 with TRBJ1-3; D unresolved. The CDR3 contains 13 residues. Germline V gives CDR1 ENHRY, CDR2 SYGVKD. The CDR3 here is CAISDDSGNTIYF. Partial CDR3 DNA: TGTGCCATCAGTGACGACTCTGGAAACACA.

About this clone itself: From the germline J gene comes the end of the CDR3, since the read stops 3 residues before it. The J gene is TRBJ2-1, the V gene TRBV7-9; 8 positions match TRBD1. Trimming took 11 bases from V and 8 from J; bases not matched to a gene: 5. There are 11 residues in the CDR3. Germline CDR1 and CDR2: SEHNR and FQNEAQ (reference sequence). The part of the CDR3 DNA that was read is TGTGCCGGGCAGGGGGCTTATGAG. Translation: CAGQGAYE. Given in full, the CDR3 is CAGQGAYEQFF.

A word on this clone: With the read ending 3 residues before the CDR3 end, the germline J gene is used to fill in that end. V is TRBV7-3 and J is TRBJ1-3; 12 nucleotides line up with TRBD1. The germline gives CDR1 SGHTA, CDR2 FQGTGA. This CDR3 has 17 residues. With 5 bases clipped from V and 2 bases from J, the junction kept 7 bases outside the gene matches. The covered CDR3 bases are TGTGCCAGCAGCCCATGGGGACAGGGGGCCACTGGAAACACC. Protein: CASSPWGQGATGNT. The whole CDR3 protein is CASSPWGQGATGNTIYF.

About this clone: With the read ending 3 residues before the CDR3 end, the germline J gene is used to fill in that end. The rearrangement joins TRBV27 to TRBJ1-4; 9 bases fit TRBD1. The CDR3 consists of 13 residues. Germline values: CDR1 MNHEY, CDR2 SMNVEV (reference sequence). Partial CDR3 DNA: TGTGCCAGCAGTGGCCCGACAGGGGGGAAA. Its protein is CASSGPTGGK. The full CDR3 sequence reads CASSGPTGGKLFF.

Remarks on this clone: From the germline J gene comes the end of the CDR3, since the read stops 3 residues before it. Different DNA sequences within this sample yield the same CDR3. This chain uses TRBV2 with TRBJ2-4; D may be TRBD1 (5 bases). This CDR3 spans 13 amino acids. The germline V gene encodes CDR1 SNHLY and CDR2 FYNNEI. CDR3 protein: CASSPDRNYGQYF. CDR3 DNA, as far as it was read: TGTGCCAGCAGTCCCGACAGAAACTATGGT.

Incomplete CDR3 DNA: TGTGCCAGCACAGGACAGGGGAACACTGAA. Protein sequence: CASTGQGNTE. The entire CDR3 is CASTGQGNTEAFF. The chain combines TRBV2 with TRBJ1-1; TRBD1 matches at 8 bases. The read comes to an end 3 residues before the CDR3 does, leaving the germline J gene to fill in the end. CDR1 and CDR2 from the germline V gene are SNHLY and FYNNEI. The CDR3 is 13 amino acids. After removal of 7 bases from V and 1 base from J, the junction contained 2 bases not matched to a gene.

Regarding this clone: Sequencing ends 3 residues short of the CDR3 end; the germline J gene provides the rest. The V gene is TRBV6-2 or TRBV6-3, the J gene TRBJ2-4; D is perhaps TRBD2 (6 bases). Germline-derived CDR1 and CDR2 are MNHEY and SVGEGT. V dropped 6 bases and J dropped 0 bases, with 15 bases sitting between them. CDR3 size: 16 residues. Partial CDR3 DNA: TGTGCCAGCAGATCATCCGCGGGGAGAGCCAAAAACATT. Translating it yields CASRSSAGRAKNI. The entire CDR3 reads CASRSSAGRAKNIQYF.